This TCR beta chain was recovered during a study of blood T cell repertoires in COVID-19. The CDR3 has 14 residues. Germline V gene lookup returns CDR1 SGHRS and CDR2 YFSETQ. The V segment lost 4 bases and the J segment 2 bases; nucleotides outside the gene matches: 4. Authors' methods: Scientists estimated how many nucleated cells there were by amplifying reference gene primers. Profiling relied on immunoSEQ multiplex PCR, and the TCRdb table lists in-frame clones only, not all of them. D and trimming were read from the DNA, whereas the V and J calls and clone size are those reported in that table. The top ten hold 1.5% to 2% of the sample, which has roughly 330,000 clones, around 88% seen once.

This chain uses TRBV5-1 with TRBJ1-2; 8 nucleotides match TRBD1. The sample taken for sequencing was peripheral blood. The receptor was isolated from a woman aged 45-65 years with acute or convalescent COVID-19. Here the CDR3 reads CASSRTGQNYGYTF. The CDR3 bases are TGCGCCAGCAGCCGGACAGGGCAAAACTATGGCTACACCTTC.